This TCR beta chain was documented in a study of blood T cells in healthy people across ages. The use of a sample-barcoded 5' primer and a J-beta primer mix characterized a second PCR of about 6 to 11 cycles. TCRdb re-called the 5' RACE reads through MiXCR, storing one row per CDR3 protein. The table includes around 900,000 distinct CDR3 sequences, 51% detected once. About this clonotype: Its antigen is as yet unknown.

V was trimmed by 2 bases and J by 6 bases, leaving 21 bases between them. Germline CDR1 and CDR2: MNHEY and SMNVEV (reference sequence). The CDR3 sequence is 17 residues long. Study-wide results and limits: Because donor CMV status was unknown, expanded clonotype changes were possibly confounded. TCR beta diversity, measured per million T cells, fell in a roughly linear way with age.

V is TRBV27 and J is TRBJ2-3; D perhaps matches TRBD1 (5 bases). This TCR was sampled from a woman aged 55-70 years in good health. The sequenced sample consisted of blood. In DNA form, the CDR3 reads TGTGCCAGCAGTTTAGGGTACGGGCAGGGAACAGGCGATACGCAGTATTTT. Translating it yields CASSLGYGQGTGDTQYF.